This entry concerns a single TCR beta chain. This clonotype was detected many times. This receptor's antigen is unknown. It has no much larger one-base neighbor in the sample; base qualities were not kept. This sample is drawn from a study of early T cells in non-severe SARS-CoV-2 infection listed by TCRdb under 2021. Study-wide context: TCR sequencing used bulk RNA from unsorted whole blood, so alpha and beta chains could not be paired. What the research found in general, with its limitations: VDJdb matching was skewed toward anti-spike CD8 responses, so virus-specific expansions were likely underestimated and private and CD4 specificities were missed.

Preparation of the library involved 5' RACE. For sequencing, a NextSeq 500 was employed. The TCR library protocol attached unique molecular identifiers to individual cDNA molecules to correct for sequencing error and PCR bias. Both TCR alpha and beta chains were sequenced, and tight co-correlation was observed between alpha and beta sequence abundances in each sample. In the authors' own workflow: V gene, J gene and CDR3 annotation of TCR sequences was performed with Decombinator V4. TCRs were defined as expanded if a significant change between any two time points was detected under a Poisson model with p below 0.0001. TCR abundances were normalised to the total number of TCRs sequenced in each sample and reported as counts per million. MAIT TCRs were defined by TRAV1-2 paired with TRAJ12, TRAJ20 or TRAJ33, and iNKT TCRs by TRAV10 paired with TRAJ18. VDJdb, accessed 1 November 2021, was searched for CMV, EBV and SARS-CoV-2 annotated TCRs, with TCRs annotated for multiple antigens excluded. TCRdb reanalyzed the raw reads on its own, using fastp at Q25 for trimming and MiXCR for clone calling, and kept in-frame beta chains. Under each unique CDR3 protein, matching rows form one entry showing the most common genes and DNA. V and J calls and clone size were set by TCRdb, not the authors. The sample has fewer than 80,000 distinct CDR3 sequences on record, about 9% of them singletons. 5.5% to 7% of the sample is held by the ten biggest clonotypes.

CDR1 and CDR2, per the germline V gene, are MNHEY and SVGEGT. Reading from cysteine to phenylalanine, the CDR3 counts 12 amino acids. The kept DNA is CDR3 alone, 36 bases in frame from the first base. V is reduced by 4 bases and J by 3 bases, leaving a spacing of 7 bases between them. Set within a cohort of healthcare workers in London, UK, this nested case-control study involved weekly PCR testing of nasopharyngeal swabs along with blood sampling. Healthcare workers were recruited between 23 and 31 March 2020, during the week of the UK lockdown, and were followed weekly for up to roughly 15 weeks. The sample taken for sequencing was whole blood. The chain joins TRBV6-2 or TRBV6-3 to TRBJ2-7; TRBD1 might be the D gene, on 5 matching bases. This sequence originates from an adult who was a healthcare worker with PCR-confirmed SARS-CoV-2 infection or an uninfected control (not recorded which). The DNA is TGTGCCAGCAGTTCGACAGTCTACGAGCAGTACTTC. This translates into CASSSTVYEQYF.